The 32 T cell receptor beta chains listed next were all sequenced from one sample in a study of blood T cell repertoires in COVID-19. The table came from immunoSEQ multiplex PCR; TCRdb's copy has only in-frame clones and leaves some out. Of around 190,000 clones listed, 80% are singletons. Sequencing used peripheral blood. The source of these receptors is a man aged 70-80 years with active or convalescent COVID-19.

The chain employs TRBV5-1 and TRBJ1-1, with 7 bases lining up with TRBD1. The J segment lost 1 base and the V segment lost 0 bases, leaving 3 bases of the junction unmatched. The germline V gene encodes CDR1 SGHRS and CDR2 YFSETQ. This CDR3 contains 15 residues. The CDR3 nucleotides read TGCGCCAGCAGCTTGGCCTCAGGGGGGAACACTGAAGCTTTCTTT. It is translated as CASSLASGGNTEAFF.

The chain joins TRBV7-2 to TRBJ1-5; 7 nucleotides match TRBD1. This CDR3 comprises 15 residues. CDR1 is SGHTA and CDR2 is FQGNSA in the germline V gene. With V trimmed by 5 bases and J by 5 bases, 9 bases remained unmatched. This CDR3 reads CASSPGDSHDQPQHF. Here the CDR3 DNA reads TGTGCCAGCAGCCCTGGGGACAGCCACGATCAGCCCCAGCATTTT.

The chain employs TRBV30 and TRBJ2-5; tentative D call: TRBD2 (5 bases). This CDR3 contains 14 residues. V dropped 0 bases and J dropped 3 bases, with 11 bases sitting between them. The germline V gene has CDR1 GTSNPN and CDR2 SVGIG (reference sequence). The CDR3 is CAWSVGGSEETQYF. The CDR3, as DNA: TGTGCCTGGAGTGTAGGAGGTTCCGAAGAGACCCAGTACTTC.

V is TRBV9 and J is TRBJ2-7, with 10 positions matching TRBD2. The V gene end was trimmed by 4 bases and the J gene end by 3 bases; junction bases not matched to a gene: 10. CDR1 is SGDLS, CDR2 YYNGEE, per germline. CDR3 length: 16 amino acids. The CDR3 coding sequence is TGTGCCAGCAGCTCCACTATGGCTAGCGGGGGCTACGAGCAGTACTTC. It is translated as CASSSTMASGGYEQYF.

This rearrangement joins TRBV6-5 to TRBJ2-7; D remains ambiguous. There are 15 residues in the CDR3. Germline-derived CDR1 and CDR2 are MNHEY and SVGAGI. V was clipped by 4 bases and J by 6 bases, with 19 bases between them. The CDR3 loop reads CASSSPSETRLEQYF. CDR3 in DNA: TGTGCCAGCAGTTCCCCCTCGGAAACGCGACTCGAGCAGTACTTC.

This chain connects TRBV30 to TRBJ2-3; 8 bases map to TRBD2. Germline V gives CDR1 GTSNPN, CDR2 SVGIG (reference sequence). V lost 0 bases to trimming and J lost 6 bases; unmatched junction nucleotides: 5. The CDR3 has 14 residues. DNA of the CDR3: TGTGCCTGGAGTGTGGGACTAGGAACGGATACGCAGTATTTT. It specifies CAWSVGLGTDTQYF. Complete variable domain (other parts from reference TRBV30 and TRBJ2-3): SQTIHQWPATLVQPVGSPLSLECTVEGTSNPNLYWYRQAAGRGLQLLFYSVGIGQISSEVPQNLSASRPQDRQFILSSKKLLLSDSGFYLCAWSVGLGTDTQYFGPGTRLTVL.

In DNA, the CDR3 is TGCAGTGCTAGCAGCGCCGAGACCCAGTACTTC. Translating gives CSASSAETQYF. This chain links TRBV20-1 with TRBJ2-5; no clear D gene. The CDR3 length is 11 residues. The germline gives CDR1 DFQATT, CDR2 SNEGSKA (reference sequence). The V and J ends lost 3 bases and 5 bases respectively, with 7 bases between them.

The count of this clone is one. The rearrangement joins TRBV7-9 to TRBJ1-4; the D is unclear. The germline V gene encodes CDR1 SEHNR and CDR2 FQNEAQ (reference sequence). There are 14 residues in the CDR3. Trimming left V 6 bases short and J 8 bases short, with 16 bases between. The CDR3: CASSSTTVGEKLFF. For the CDR3, the DNA is TGTGCCAGCAGTTCAACAACCGTCGGGGAAAAACTGTTTTTT.

This chain uses TRBV6-5 with TRBJ1-2; D is undetermined. The V end lost 10 bases, the J end lost 7 bases, and 19 bases lay between the germline ends. The CDR3 totals 13 residues. The germline V gene encodes CDR1 MNHEY and CDR2 SVGAGI. This CDR3 is CAIQLSSGFGYTF. In DNA form, the CDR3 reads TGTGCCATCCAGTTATCGTCGGGGTTTGGCTACACCTTC.

V is TRBV5-1 and J is TRBJ1-4; TRBD1 matches 8 bases. The CDR3 spans 14 residues. Germline loops: CDR1 SGHRS, CDR2 YFSETQ. The ends lost 4 bases at V and 8 bases at J; junction bases unmatched: 7. The CDR3 nucleotides read TGCGCCAGCAGCCTAGGGACAGGTTACGAAAAACTGTTTTTT. Translated: CASSLGTGYEKLFF.

This chain links TRBV5-6 with TRBJ2-2, with a weak D call TRBD2 (5 bases). CDR1 is SGHDT, CDR2 YYEEEE, per germline. The CDR3 length is 13 residues. V lost 0 bases to trimming and J lost 6 bases, with 6 bases between them. The CDR3 here is CASSLVRAGELFF. The CDR3 DNA reads as TGTGCCAGCAGCTTGGTGCGGGCCGGGGAGCTGTTTTTT.

This clone has a handful of counts. The gene calls are TRBV7-2 and TRBJ1-3; D is unresolved. The CDR3 extends over 15 amino acids. V lost 1 base, J lost 0 bases, and 7 bases lay in between. CDR1 is SGHTA, CDR2 FQGNSA, per germline. CDR3 loop: CASSLGQVSGNTIYF. The CDR3 DNA reads as TGTGCCAGCAGCTTAGGGCAGGTCTCTGGAAACACCATATATTTT.

This chain links TRBV18 with TRBJ2-5; TRBD2 matches 8 bases. This CDR3 is 15 amino acids long. Germline-derived CDR1 and CDR2 are KGHSH and LQKENI. The junction had 9 bases not matched to a gene; V was cut back by 4 bases and J by 5 bases. The CDR3 DNA reads as TGTGCCAGCTCACTCTTAGCGGGATCGAGGGAGACCCAGTACTTC. Protein sequence: CASSLLAGSRETQYF.

The gene calls are TRBV29-1 and TRBJ1-3, with a weak D call TRBD1 (6 bases). Deletions cut 6 bases from V and 4 bases from J, with 19 bases between. Germline lookup yields CDR1 SQVTM and CDR2 ANQGSEA. The CDR3 totals 15 residues. The DNA for the CDR3 is TGCAGCGTCAGGACAGACTCTTCGGGAGGAAACACCATATATTTT. Translation gives CSVRTDSSGGNTIYF.

This chain links TRBV5-4 with TRBJ1-6; D ambiguous. The CDR3 sequence is 15 residues long. Germline-derived CDR1 and CDR2 are SGHNT and YYREEE (reference sequence). The germline V and J ends were trimmed by 1 base and 4 bases, with 9 bases remaining between them. The DNA of the CDR3 is TGTGCCAGCAGCTTGTCAGGAGGATATAATTCACCCCTCCACTTT. Translated: CASSLSGGYNSPLHF. Using reference TRBV5-4 and TRBJ1-6 for the parts outside the CDR3, the full variable domain is ETGVTQSPTHLIKTRGQQVTLRCSSQSGHNTVSWYQQALGQGPQFIFQYYREEENGRGNFPPRFSGLQFPNYSSELNVNALELDDSALYLCASSLSGGYNSPLHFGNGTRLTVT.

This clone appeared a few times. The chain couples TRBV30 to TRBJ2-5; no clear D. The CDR3 extends over 15 amino acids. In germline, CDR1 is GTSNPN, CDR2 SVGIG (reference sequence). V shed 0 bases and J shed 4 bases, with 15 bases lying between them. This CDR3 reads CAWSVGAPGIETQYF. The CDR3 bases are TGTGCCTGGAGTGTAGGAGCACCCGGTATAGAGACCCAGTACTTC.

The rearrangement links TRBV2 to TRBJ2-7, with 16 positions matching TRBD2. The CDR3 totals 14 residues. V shed 6 bases, J shed 6 bases, and the junction held 2 bases outside the gene matches. CDR1 is SNHLY and CDR2 is FYNNEI in the germline V gene. The CDR3 nucleotides read TGTGCCAGCAGGGGGACTAGCGGGAGGGGCGAGCAGTACTTC. This codes for CASRGTSGRGEQYF.

The chain couples TRBV7-9 to TRBJ2-5; a weak D match, TRBD2 (6 bases). V was shortened by 11 bases and J by 5 bases, with 24 bases between the two germline ends. CDR3 length: 15 amino acids. The germline gives CDR1 SEHNR, CDR2 FQNEAQ (reference sequence). For the CDR3, the DNA is TGTGCCGGCGGGGCCTACGGGGACCCAAGGGAGACCCAGTACTTC. This encodes CAGGAYGDPRETQYF. Variable domain in full (rest from reference TRBV7-9 and TRBJ2-5): DTGVSQNPRHKITKRGQNVTFRCDPISEHNRLYWYRQTLGQGPEFLTYFQNEAQLEKSRLLSDRFSAERPKGSFSTLEIQRTEQGDSAMYLCAGGAYGDPRETQYFGPGTRLLVL.

Only one count was recorded for this clone. The V call is TRBV18, the J call TRBJ2-3; 7 bases fit TRBD2. The CDR3 sequence is 16 residues long. V trimming: 2 bases; J trimming: 2 bases; junction bases outside the gene matches: 7. Germline V lookup: CDR1 KGHSH, CDR2 LQKENI. The CDR3 protein is CASSPGSGSNTDTQYF. Written as DNA, the CDR3 is TGTGCCAGCTCACCAGGTAGCGGGTCTAACACAGATACGCAGTATTTT.

This chain uses TRBV5-4 with TRBJ2-7; TRBD2 aligns across 7 bases. Trimming at V came to 0 bases and at J to 4 bases, leaving 10 bases not matched to a gene. The CDR3 is made up of 16 amino acids. Per germline, CDR1 SGHNT and CDR2 YYREEE (reference sequence). This chain's CDR3 is CASSLAAGIGFYEQYF. The CDR3 nucleotides read TGTGCCAGCAGCTTGGCAGCGGGGATAGGGTTTTACGAGCAGTACTTC.

The chain couples TRBV5-1 to TRBJ1-3; TRBD1 might be the D (5 bases). V lost 4 bases, J lost 0 bases, and 17 bases lay in between. Per germline, CDR1 SGHRS and CDR2 YFSETQ. This CDR3 is built from 17 residues. As DNA, the CDR3 is TGCGCCAGCAGCCCAACGATTGCGGGGACCTCTGGAAACACCATATATTTT. Translating it yields CASSPTIAGTSGNTIYF.

The CDR3 nucleotides read TGCGCCAGCAGCCCAGGATTCGGAACTGAAGCTTTCTTT. Translation gives CASSPGFGTEAFF. The V gene is TRBV5-1, the J gene TRBJ1-1; the D is unclear. The CDR3 consists of 13 residues. Per the germline V gene, CDR1 is SGHRS and CDR2 is YFSETQ. V was clipped by 4 bases and J by 5 bases, with 12 bases between them.

The chain employs TRBV29-1 and TRBJ2-1; D may be TRBD1 (6 bases). The CDR3 length is 15 residues. The germline V gene has CDR1 SQVTM and CDR2 ANQGSEA. Trimming shortened V by 3 bases and J by 4 bases, and 16 bases separated the two germline ends. CDR3 sequence (DNA): TGCAGCGTTGAGGGCGGAAACAGGGAATACAATGAGCAGTTCTTC. Protein product: CSVEGGNREYNEQFF.

The chain has TRBV2 and TRBJ1-1; no firm D call. The CDR3 loop spans 14 amino acids. The germline CDR1 and CDR2 sequences are SNHLY and FYNNEI. V was shortened by 8 bases and J by 5 bases, with 18 bases between the two germline ends. CDR3 DNA: TGTGCCAGCGTTAAGGCGGGGAAAGGGACTGAAGCTTTCTTT. It specifies CASVKAGKGTEAFF.

J is TRBJ1-6 and V is TRBV5-1; no definite D call. V was shortened by 4 bases and J by 0 bases, with 8 bases between the two germline ends. The germline V gene has CDR1 SGHRS and CDR2 YFSETQ. The CDR3 totals 15 residues. CDR3 sequence (DNA): TGCGCCAGCAGCCTGGGAGTCTCCTATAATTCACCCCTCCACTTT. Its translation: CASSLGVSYNSPLHF.

The rearrangement links TRBV5-4 to TRBJ1-1, with D possibly being TRBD1 (6 bases). Trimming took off 4 bases at V and 4 bases at J, with 14 bases between the two ends. This CDR3 contains 14 residues. Germline-derived CDR1 and CDR2 are SGHNT and YYREEE (reference sequence). CDR3 region: CASSQGGRGTEAFF. Written as DNA, the CDR3 is TGTGCCAGCAGCCAAGGGGGACGAGGCACTGAAGCTTTCTTT.

In its sample, this clone was seen once. This sequence joins TRBV5-6 and TRBJ1-1, with D unclear. The germline V gene encodes CDR1 SGHDT and CDR2 YYEEEE. V gave up 0 bases and J gave up 3 bases, with 9 bases separating them. This CDR3 has 14 residues. CDR3 DNA: TGTGCCAGCAGCTTGGGAGGAAGAGACACTGAAGCTTTCTTT. Residues: CASSLGGRDTEAFF.

V and J are TRBV10-2 and TRBJ1-2; perhaps TRBD1 as D (6 bases). The CDR3 length is 14 residues. Germline V gives CDR1 WSHSY, CDR2 SAAADI. V lost 2 bases, J lost 7 bases, and 14 bases lay in between. This CDR3 is CASSEGRDTGGYTF. CDR3 in DNA: TGCGCCAGCAGTGAGGGCAGGGACACGGGTGGCTACACCTTC.

V gene TRBV6-5 combines with J gene TRBJ1-5, with 10 positions matching TRBD1. The CDR3 runs to 15 residues. The trim removed 6 bases at V and 4 bases at J, leaving 6 bases unmatched. Germline CDR1 is MNHEY and CDR2 is SVGAGI. The CDR3 DNA is TGTGCCAGCAGGGTGACAGGGGGCGGAAATCAGCCCCAGCATTTT. This sequence encodes CASRVTGGGNQPQHF.

The chain couples TRBV7-9 to TRBJ2-2, with TRBD2 matching 8 bases. V shed 2 bases and J 1 base; nucleotides not matched to a gene: 6. CDR3 length: 17 residues. The V gene's germline CDR1 is SEHNR and CDR2 FQNEAQ (reference sequence). The CDR3: CASSLSRAGENTGELFF. DNA of the CDR3: TGTGCCAGCAGCTTATCTCGAGCGGGGGAGAACACCGGGGAGCTGTTTTTT.

The rearrangement joins TRBV18 to TRBJ1-2; 12 bases are a match to TRBD1. J gave up 4 bases and V 8 bases, and 14 bases lay outside the gene matches. Germline CDR1 and CDR2: KGHSH and LQKENI. CDR3 length equals 17 residues. In DNA, the CDR3 is TGTGCCAGCACAGACCCGGGACAGGGGGCGCGCGGCTATGGCTACACCTTC. This translates into CASTDPGQGARGYGYTF. The whole variable domain, remainder taken from reference TRBV18 and TRBJ1-2, is NAGVMQNPRHLVRRRGQEARLRCSPMKGHSHVYWYRQLPEEGLKFMVYLQKENIIDESGMPKERFSAEFPKEGPSILRIQQVVRGDSAAYFCASTDPGQGARGYGYTFGSGTRLTVV.

The V call is TRBV27, the J call TRBJ1-2; D is ambiguous. This CDR3 contains 15 residues. Looked up from germline, CDR1 is MNHEY and CDR2 is SMNVEV (reference sequence). V was trimmed by 4 bases and J by 0 bases, leaving 12 bases between them. Here the CDR3 reads CASSSAGSPNYGYTF. The DNA of the CDR3 is TGTGCCAGCAGTTCGGCCGGGAGTCCTAACTATGGCTACACCTTC.